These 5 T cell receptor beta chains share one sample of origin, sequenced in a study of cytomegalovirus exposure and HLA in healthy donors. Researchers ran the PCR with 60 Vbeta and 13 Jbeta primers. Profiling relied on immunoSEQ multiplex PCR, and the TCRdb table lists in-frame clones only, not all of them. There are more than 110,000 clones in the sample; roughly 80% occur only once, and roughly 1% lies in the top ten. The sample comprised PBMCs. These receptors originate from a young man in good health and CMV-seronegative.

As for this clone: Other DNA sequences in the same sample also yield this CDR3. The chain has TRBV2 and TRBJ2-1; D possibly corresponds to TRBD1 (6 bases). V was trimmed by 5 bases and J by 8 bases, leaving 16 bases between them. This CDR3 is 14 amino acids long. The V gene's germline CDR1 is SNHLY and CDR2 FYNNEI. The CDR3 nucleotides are TGTGCCAGCAGTTGGGACACCCGAAGGGATGAGCAGTTCTTC. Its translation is CASSWDTRRDEQFF.

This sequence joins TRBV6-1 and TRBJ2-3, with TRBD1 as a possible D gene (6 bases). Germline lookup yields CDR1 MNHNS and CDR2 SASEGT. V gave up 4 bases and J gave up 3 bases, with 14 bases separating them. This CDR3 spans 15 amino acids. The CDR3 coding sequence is TGTGCCAGCAGTGGCCCGACAGGTTATACAGATACGCAGTATTTT. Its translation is CASSGPTGYTDTQYF.

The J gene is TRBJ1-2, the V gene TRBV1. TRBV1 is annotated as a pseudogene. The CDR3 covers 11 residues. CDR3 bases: TGCACCAGCAGACCTAGAGGAGGCTACACCTTC. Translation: CTSRPRGGYTF.

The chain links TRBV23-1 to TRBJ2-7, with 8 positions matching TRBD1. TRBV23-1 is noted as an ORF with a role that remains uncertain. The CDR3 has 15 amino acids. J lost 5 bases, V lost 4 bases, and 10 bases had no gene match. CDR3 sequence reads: CASSRLTGVIDEQYF. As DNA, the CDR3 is TGCGCCAGCAGTCGCTTGACAGGGGTCATCGACGAGCAGTACTTC.

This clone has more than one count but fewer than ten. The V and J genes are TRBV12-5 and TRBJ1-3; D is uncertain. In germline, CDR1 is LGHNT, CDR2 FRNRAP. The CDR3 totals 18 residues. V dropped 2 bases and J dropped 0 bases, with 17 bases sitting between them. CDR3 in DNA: TGTGCTAGTGGTTTGTCGCCGCTCATGGGCCCCTCTGGAAACACCATATATTTT. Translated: CASGLSPLMGPSGNTIYF.